These 14 T cell receptor beta chains were all obtained from the same sample, sequenced in a study of cytomegalovirus exposure and HLA in healthy donors. Primers: 60 Vbeta forward and 13 Jbeta reverse. The protocol was immunoSEQ multiplex PCR, while the TCRdb copy is restricted to in-frame clones and leaves out a portion. Of about 200,000 clones in the sample, 79% were seen once. Sequenced: PBMCs. The receptors originated from a woman aged 25 to 39 in good health and CMV-seropositive.

This chain uses TRBV29-1 with TRBJ2-1, with 8 positions matching TRBD2. CDR1 SQVTM and CDR2 ANQGSEA come from the germline V gene. Germline trimming cut 3 bases from V and 7 bases from J; bases unmatched to any gene: 5. There are 13 residues in the CDR3. The CDR3 sequence: CSVDGREGNEQFF. CDR3 nucleotide sequence: TGCAGCGTTGATGGTCGGGAGGGGAATGAGCAGTTCTTC.

This chain links TRBV29-1 with TRBJ2-7; D unclear. Between the trimmed V and J ends, which lost 4 bases and 4 bases, there was a span of 5 bases. The germline V gene encodes CDR1 SQVTM and CDR2 ANQGSEA. The CDR3 sequence is 10 residues long. In nucleotides, the CDR3 is TGCAGCGTTGGTTCTTACGAGCAGTACTTC. Its protein is CSVGSYEQYF.

The chain joins TRBV5-1 to TRBJ2-2; 7 positions match TRBD1. This CDR3 contains 20 residues. The germline V gene has CDR1 SGHRS and CDR2 YFSETQ. V shed 3 bases, J shed 0 bases, and the junction held 17 bases outside the gene matches. The CDR3 sequence is CASSSPAPSSTGTNTGELFF. CDR3 coding DNA: TGCGCCAGCAGCTCCCCGGCACCTAGCTCGACAGGGACGAACACCGGGGAGCTGTTTTTT.

There are a few counts of this clone. The J gene is TRBJ2-3, the V gene TRBV4-2; the match to TRBD2 covers 8 bases. V shed 4 bases, J shed 3 bases, and the junction held 9 bases outside the gene matches. CDR3 length equals 16 residues. The germline V gene encodes CDR1 LGHNA and CDR2 YNFKEQ. CDR3 loop: CASSPRGSGATDTQYF. The DNA of the CDR3 is TGTGCCAGCAGCCCCCGAGGTAGCGGGGCTACAGATACGCAGTATTTT.

This chain joins TRBV6-1 and TRBJ1-6; 8 bases align to TRBD1. The V segment lost 3 bases and the J segment 10 bases; nucleotides outside the gene matches: 5. The CDR3 has 14 residues. CDR1 and CDR2 (germline): MNHNS, SASEGT. DNA for the CDR3: TGTGCCAGCAGTGATGGACAGGGTGGATCACCCCTCCACTTT. Protein product: CASSDGQGGSPLHF.

CDR3 protein: CASRRDRSNQPQHF. Written as DNA, the CDR3 is TGTGCCAGTAGAAGAGACAGAAGCAATCAGCCCCAGCATTTT. The V gene is TRBV19, the J gene TRBJ1-5; the D gene is possibly TRBD1 (5 bases). Trimming removed 6 bases from V and 1 base from J, with 10 bases in between. The germline V gene has CDR1 LNHDA and CDR2 SQIVND (reference sequence). CDR3 length: 14 amino acids.

The chain combines TRBV6-1 with TRBJ1-2; 8 nucleotides agree with TRBD1. After removal of 2 bases from V and 6 bases from J, the junction contained 5 bases not matched to a gene. CDR1 is MNHNS, CDR2 SASEGT, per germline. CDR3 length: 14 amino acids. The CDR3 DNA is TGTGCCAGCAGTGAAATCGGCAGGGGGCATGGCTACACCTTC. Protein sequence: CASSEIGRGHGYTF.

This clone was counted a few times. The rearrangement uses TRBV11-2 and TRBJ1-6; 7 nucleotides align to TRBD1. The CDR3 runs to 17 residues. After removal of 4 bases from V and 4 bases from J, the junction contained 10 bases not matched to a gene. The germline CDR1 and CDR2 sequences are SGHAT and FQNNGV. The CDR3 bases are TGTGCCAGCAGCTCCCCCGAAGACAGGGCATATAATTCACCCCTCCACTTT. This encodes CASSSPEDRAYNSPLHF.

This clone was found once. This chain links TRBV10-2 with TRBJ2-3; D possibly corresponds to TRBD2 (5 bases). Trimming removed 2 bases at V and 10 bases at J, with 7 bases between. Germline V gene data show CDR1 as WSHSY and CDR2 as SAAADI. The CDR3 length is 11 residues. In DNA form, the CDR3 reads TGCGCCAGCAGTGAGACTAGGGCGCAGTATTTT. Its translation: CASSETRAQYF.

V usage is TRBV5-4 and J usage is TRBJ2-5, with D possibly matching TRBD1 (6 bases). The CDR3 runs to 15 residues. Germline assignment: CDR1 SGHNT and CDR2 YYREEE (reference sequence). The V and J ends lost 1 base and 2 bases respectively, with 12 bases between them. For the CDR3, the DNA is TGTGCCAGCAGCTTGAGTTACAGGGAACAAGAGACCCAGTACTTC. The encoded protein is CASSLSYREQETQYF.

This chain links TRBV13 with TRBJ1-1, with 8 nucleotides matching TRBD1. The CDR3 runs to 14 residues. Germline V gives CDR1 PRHDT, CDR2 FYEKMQ (reference sequence). With V trimmed by 4 bases and J by 6 bases, 7 bases remained unmatched. The CDR3 protein is CASSSSTGVPEAFF. The CDR3 DNA reads as TGTGCCAGCAGCTCGTCGACAGGGGTTCCTGAAGCTTTCTTT.

V is TRBV6-5 and J is TRBJ1-4; D may be TRBD1 (5 bases). The CDR3 is 15 residues long. Per germline, CDR1 MNHEY and CDR2 SVGAGI. V was cut by 5 bases and J by 8 bases, with 18 bases left in between. The CDR3 sequence: CASSPLGGHGEKLFF. DNA of the CDR3: TGTGCCAGCAGTCCCCTCGGGGGTCATGGCGAAAAACTGTTTTTT.

CDR3 loop: CASSQDTSAYSYNEQFF. Written as DNA, the CDR3 is TGCGCCAGCAGCCAAGATACTAGCGCCTACTCCTACAATGAGCAGTTCTTC. The chain is built from TRBV4-3 and TRBJ2-1, with TRBD2 matching 7 bases. Germline V lookup: CDR1 LGHNA, CDR2 YSLEER. This CDR3 contains 17 residues. The ends lost 0 bases at V and 0 bases at J; junction bases unmatched: 5.

The genes are TRBV15 and TRBJ2-3; maybe TRBD1 (6 bases). Between the trimmed V and J ends, which lost 4 bases and 5 bases, there was a span of 7 bases. Germline V gene data show CDR1 as LNHNV and CDR2 as YYDKDF (reference sequence). CDR3 length: 12 residues. The CDR3 nucleotides are TGTGCCACCAGCACAGGGGAAGATACGCAGTATTTT. It specifies CATSTGEDTQYF.